This TCR beta chain was profiled in a study of T cells in tuberculosis (dated by TCRdb to between 2018 and 2020). In terms of the full investigation: The study combined CD1B tetramers and high-throughput TCR immunosequencing to characterize T cells specific for the mycobacterial lipid antigen glucose monomycolate (GMM). A South African clinical cohort compared IGRA-negative adolescents, IGRA-positive adolescents with latent tuberculosis and adults with active tuberculosis, over eight per group.

With regard to this clone: Its antigen is still unknown. Per-base quality was not reported, and no clone a single base away is much larger than it.

Trimming at the junction amounts to 4 bases on V and 8 bases on J, and the germline ends lie 5 bases apart. There are 9 amino acids in the CDR3, from cysteine to phenylalanine inclusive. Solely the CDR3 DNA is kept, with 27 bases framed from the first base. The germline V gene (reference sequence) provides CDR1 DFQATT and CDR2 SNEGSKA. What the authors observed across the whole study: Using GEM motif frequencies, a classifier achieved roughly 72% accuracy, whereas a classifier built on the diverse GMM-specific repertoire got to less than 90% accuracy (AUROC about 0.9). Active tuberculosis TCR-alpha repertoires showed smaller mean NN-distances to GMM-specific TCRs than IGRA-negative controls, suggesting clonal expansion of these TCRs. The smaller NN-distances were partly driven by shorter CDR3-alpha lengths in active tuberculosis patients, and the difference for TCR-beta did not reach statistical significance. Clinical samples were selected based on which cryopreserved specimens were available, and the active tuberculosis cases were adults whereas the controls were adolescents.

At study entry, adolescents were screened for latent tuberculosis infection by tuberculin skin test and QuantiFERON-TB GOLD In-Tube IGRA. Unsorted cryopreserved PBMC were immunosequenced, covering on average approximately 100,000 T cells per clinical donor. Eleven high schools in the Worcester region of the Western Cape, South Africa, served as enrollment sites for adolescents aged 12 to 18 years. Some ten M. tuberculosis-infected and some 10 uninfected adolescents were selected with matching for age and sex. Adolescent PBMC were isolated from freshly drawn heparinized blood by density centrifugation and cryopreserved. TCR libraries were generated with the immunoSEQ multiplex PCR assay, using TCR-beta and/or TCR-alpha/delta assays for each sample. The Illumina high-throughput platform was used to sequence the amplified TCR libraries. The authors' pipeline ran thus. Clustering and dimensionality reduction relied on pairwise TCRdist distances among GMM-specific receptors from T cells that were either sorted ex vivo or expanded in vitro. Each clinical repertoire was assigned a mean NN-distance score, defined as the average TCRdist to the nearest 10% of tetramer-positive reference sequences. GEM TCR motif frequency was calculated as the fraction of unique TCRs that matched known GEM sequences by V/J usage and CDR3 length. Active tuberculosis was classified by linear discriminant analysis with leave-one-out cross-validation, implemented in scikit-learn. The table comes from immuneACCESS by way of TCRdb, which keeps in-frame sequences with V and J called. Part of the clones is missing from these tables; in studies checked, under half for an unresolved V gene and the rest for unknown reasons. The DNA gave D and trimming, while V, J and clone size come from that table. For this sample the table gives some 34,000 clones, of which approximately 93% were detected only once. The ten largest clones capture 6.5% to 9% of the sample.

The V and J genes are TRBV20-1 and TRBJ1-2, with the D gene call left open. Sequencing used PBMCs. The TCR sequence derives from a donor aged 10-35 years with latent tuberculosis or without tuberculosis infection. The CDR3 loop reads CSAIKGYTF. The DNA is TGCAGTGCTATAAAAGGCTACACCTTC.